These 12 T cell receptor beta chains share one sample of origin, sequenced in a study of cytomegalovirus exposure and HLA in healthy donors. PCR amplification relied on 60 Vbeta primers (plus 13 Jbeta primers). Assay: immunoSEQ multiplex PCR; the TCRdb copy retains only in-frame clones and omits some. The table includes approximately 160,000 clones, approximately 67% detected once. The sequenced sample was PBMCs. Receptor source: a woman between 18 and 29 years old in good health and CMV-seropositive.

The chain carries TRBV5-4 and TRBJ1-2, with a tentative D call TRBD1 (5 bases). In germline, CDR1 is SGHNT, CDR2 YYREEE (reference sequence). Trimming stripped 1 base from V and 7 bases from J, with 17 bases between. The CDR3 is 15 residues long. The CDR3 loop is CASSLYSRGTAGYTF. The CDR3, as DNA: TGTGCCAGCAGCTTGTATAGTCGGGGGACGGCTGGCTACACCTTC.

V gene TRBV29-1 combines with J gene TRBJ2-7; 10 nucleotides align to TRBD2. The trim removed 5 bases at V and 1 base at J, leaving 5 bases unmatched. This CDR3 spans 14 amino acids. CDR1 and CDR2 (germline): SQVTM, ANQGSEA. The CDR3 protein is CSVQQLAGSYEQYF. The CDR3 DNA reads TGCAGCGTTCAACAACTAGCGGGGTCCTACGAGCAGTACTTC.

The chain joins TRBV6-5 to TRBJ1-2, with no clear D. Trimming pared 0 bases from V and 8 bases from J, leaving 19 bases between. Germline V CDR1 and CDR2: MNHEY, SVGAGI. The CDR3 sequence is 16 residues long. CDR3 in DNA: TGTGCCAGCAGTTACTCGCCCTGGGGTAAAACGGGGGGCTACACCTTC. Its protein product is CASSYSPWGKTGGYTF.

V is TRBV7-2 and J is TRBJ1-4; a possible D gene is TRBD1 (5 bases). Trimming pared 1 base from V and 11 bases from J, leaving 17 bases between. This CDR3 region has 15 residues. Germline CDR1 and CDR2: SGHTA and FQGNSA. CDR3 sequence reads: CASSLGGTSAGKLFF. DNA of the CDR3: TGTGCCAGCAGCTTAGGCGGGACTTCTGCGGGGAAACTGTTTTTT. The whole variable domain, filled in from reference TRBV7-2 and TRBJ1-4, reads GAGVSQSPSNKVTEKGKDVELRCDPISGHTALYWYRQSLGQGLEFLIYFQGNSAPDKSGLPSDRFSAERTGGSVSTLTIQRTQQEDSAVYLCASSLGGTSAGKLFFGSGTQLSVL.

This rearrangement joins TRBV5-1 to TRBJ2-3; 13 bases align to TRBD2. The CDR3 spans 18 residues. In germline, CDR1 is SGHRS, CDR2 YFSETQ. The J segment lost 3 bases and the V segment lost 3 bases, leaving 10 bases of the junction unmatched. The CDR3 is CASSSVPTSGGMTDTQYF. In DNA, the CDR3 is TGCGCCAGCAGCTCGGTACCGACTAGCGGGGGGATGACAGATACGCAGTATTTT.

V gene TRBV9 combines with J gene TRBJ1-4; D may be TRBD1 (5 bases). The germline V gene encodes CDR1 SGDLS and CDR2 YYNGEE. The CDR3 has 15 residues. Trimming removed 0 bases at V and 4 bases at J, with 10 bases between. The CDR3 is CASSVGGEYNEKLFF. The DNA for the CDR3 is TGTGCCAGCAGCGTAGGGGGGGAGTATAATGAAAAACTGTTTTTT.

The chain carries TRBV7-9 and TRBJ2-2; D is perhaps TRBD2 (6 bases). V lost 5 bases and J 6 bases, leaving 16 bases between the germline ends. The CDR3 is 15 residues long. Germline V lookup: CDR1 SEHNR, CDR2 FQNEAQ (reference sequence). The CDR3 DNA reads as TGTGCCAGCAGCCCCGGAAGTTTAGCGGCCGGGGAGCTGTTTTTT. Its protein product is CASSPGSLAAGELFF.

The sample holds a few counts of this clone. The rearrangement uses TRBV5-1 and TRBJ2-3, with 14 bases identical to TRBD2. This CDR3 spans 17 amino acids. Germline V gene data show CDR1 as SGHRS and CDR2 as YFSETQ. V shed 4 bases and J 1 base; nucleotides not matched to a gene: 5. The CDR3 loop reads CASSKGLAGDGTDTQYF. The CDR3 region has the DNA TGCGCCAGCAGCAAGGGACTAGCGGGAGACGGCACAGATACGCAGTATTTT.

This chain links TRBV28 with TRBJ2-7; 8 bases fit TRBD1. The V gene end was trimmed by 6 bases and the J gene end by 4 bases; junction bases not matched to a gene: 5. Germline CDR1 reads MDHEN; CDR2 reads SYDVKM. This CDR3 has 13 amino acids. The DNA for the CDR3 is TGTGCCAGCAGGGGACAGGTAAAGTACGAGCAGTACTTC. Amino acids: CASRGQVKYEQYF.

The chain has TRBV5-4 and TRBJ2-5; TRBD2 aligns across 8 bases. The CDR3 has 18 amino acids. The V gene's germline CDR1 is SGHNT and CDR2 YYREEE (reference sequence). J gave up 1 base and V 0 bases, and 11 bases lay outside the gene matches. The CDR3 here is CASSLDLFGGGLQETQYF. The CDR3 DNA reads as TGTGCCAGCAGCTTGGATTTATTCGGGGGGGGACTCCAAGAGACCCAGTACTTC.

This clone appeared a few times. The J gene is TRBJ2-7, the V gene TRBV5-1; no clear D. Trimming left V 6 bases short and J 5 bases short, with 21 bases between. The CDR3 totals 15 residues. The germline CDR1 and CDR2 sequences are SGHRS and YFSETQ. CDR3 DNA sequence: TGCGCCAGCACCGATTTGGGTCGACTGGTGAACGAGCAGTACTTC. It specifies CASTDLGRLVNEQYF.

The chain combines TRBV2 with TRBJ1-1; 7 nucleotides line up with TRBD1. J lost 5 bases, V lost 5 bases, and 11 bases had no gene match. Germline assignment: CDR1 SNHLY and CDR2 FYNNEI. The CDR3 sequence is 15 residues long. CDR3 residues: CASSRSRGTVTEAFF. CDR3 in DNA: TGTGCCAGCAGTCGTTCCCGGGGGACAGTAACTGAAGCTTTCTTT.